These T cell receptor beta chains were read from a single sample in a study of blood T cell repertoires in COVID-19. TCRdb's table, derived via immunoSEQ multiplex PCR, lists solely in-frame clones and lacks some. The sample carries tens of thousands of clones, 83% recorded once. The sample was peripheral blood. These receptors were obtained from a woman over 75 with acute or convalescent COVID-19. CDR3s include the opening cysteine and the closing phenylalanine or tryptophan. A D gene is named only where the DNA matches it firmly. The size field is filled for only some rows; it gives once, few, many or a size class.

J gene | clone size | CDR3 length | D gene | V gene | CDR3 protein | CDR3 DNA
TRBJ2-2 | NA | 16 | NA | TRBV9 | CASSVATSGRTGELFF | TGTGCCAGCAGCGTAGCGACGTCAGGGAGGACCGGGGAGCTGTTTTTT
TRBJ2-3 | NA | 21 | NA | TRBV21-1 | CASSTRTGLFCPPSDTDTQYF | TGTGCCAGCAGCACCCGGACAGGGCTCTTTTGTCCCCCCTCAGACACAGATACGCAGTATTTT
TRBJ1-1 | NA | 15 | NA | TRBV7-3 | CASSEQGAGVTEAFF | TGTGCCAGCAGCGAGCAAGGGGCGGGGGTCACTGAAGCTTTCTTT
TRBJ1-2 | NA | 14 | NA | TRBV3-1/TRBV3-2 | CASSQESGISGYTF | TGTGCCAGCAGCCAAGAATCAGGGATCAGTGGCTACACCTTC
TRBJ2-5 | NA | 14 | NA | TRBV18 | CASSPRHPQETQYF | TGTGCCAGCTCACCTCGACACCCCCAAGAGACCCAGTACTTC
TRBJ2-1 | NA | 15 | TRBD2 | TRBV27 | CASSFSAGAYNEQFF | TGTGCCAGCAGTTTTTCCGCGGGAGCGTACAATGAGCAGTTCTTC
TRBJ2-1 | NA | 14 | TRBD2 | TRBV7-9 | CASSLGTSVNEQFF | TGTGCCAGCAGCTTAGGGACTAGCGTGAATGAGCAGTTCTTC
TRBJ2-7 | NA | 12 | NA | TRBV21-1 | CASSKGAYEQYF | TGTGCCAGCAGCAAGGGGGCTTACGAGCAGTACTTC
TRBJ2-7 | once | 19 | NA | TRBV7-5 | CARSLKWTLNASPTYEQYF | TGTGCCAGAAGCTTAAAGTGGACACTCAACGCCTCACCCACCTACGAGCAGTACTTC
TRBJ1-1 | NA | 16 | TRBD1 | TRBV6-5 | CASSYSGDREQSEAFF | TGTGCCAGCAGTTACTCGGGGGACAGGGAACAGTCAGAAGCTTTCTTT
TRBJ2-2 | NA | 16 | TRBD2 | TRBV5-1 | CASSTLAGGPTGELFF | TGCGCCAGCAGCACTCTAGCGGGAGGCCCAACCGGGGAGCTGTTTTTT
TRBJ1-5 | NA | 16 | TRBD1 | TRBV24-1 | CATSDAGTGLSQPQHF | TGTGCCACCAGTGATGCGGGGACAGGGTTAAGTCAGCCCCAGCATTTT
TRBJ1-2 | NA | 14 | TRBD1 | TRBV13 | CASSPDRGDYGYTF | TGTGCCAGCAGCCCGGACAGGGGAGACTATGGCTACACCTTC
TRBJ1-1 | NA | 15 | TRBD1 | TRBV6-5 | CASGLQGAGNTEAFF | TGTGCCAGCGGGTTACAGGGGGCTGGGAACACTGAAGCTTTCTTT
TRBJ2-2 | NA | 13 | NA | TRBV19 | CASSTRGTGELFF | TGTGCCAGTAGTACCAGGGGCACCGGGGAGCTGTTTTTT
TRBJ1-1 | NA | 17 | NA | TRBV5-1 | CASSLSTDGTGGTEAFF | TGCGCCAGCAGCTTGAGCACCGACGGGACCGGGGGCACTGAAGCTTTCTTT
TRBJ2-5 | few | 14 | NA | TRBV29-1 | CSVPDVWEWETQYF | TGCAGCGTTCCCGATGTGTGGGAGTGGGAGACCCAGTACTTC
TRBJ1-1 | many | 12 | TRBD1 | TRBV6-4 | CASRIRGPEAFF | TGTGCCAGCAGGATTAGGGGGCCTGAAGCTTTCTTT
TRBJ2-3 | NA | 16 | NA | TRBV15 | CATSRERILIADTQYF | TGTGCCACCAGCAGAGAGAGGATCTTAATCGCGGATACGCAGTATTTT
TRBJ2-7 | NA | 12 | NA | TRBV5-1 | CASSLVDNEQYF | TGCGCCAGCAGCTTGGTGGACAACGAGCAGTACTTC
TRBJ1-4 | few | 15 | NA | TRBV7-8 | CASSFPRGGSEKLFF | TGTGCCAGCAGCTTTCCCAGGGGTGGAAGTGAAAAACTGTTTTTT
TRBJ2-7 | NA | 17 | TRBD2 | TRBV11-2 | CASSWTSGRAQVHEQYF | TGTGCCAGCAGCTGGACTAGCGGGAGGGCCCAAGTCCACGAGCAGTACTTC
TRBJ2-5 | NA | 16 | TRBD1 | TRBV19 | CASSTRQGASQETQYF | TGTGCCAGTAGTACTCGACAGGGGGCGAGCCAAGAGACCCAGTACTTC
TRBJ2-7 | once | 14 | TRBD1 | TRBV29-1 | CSANSRTGGSEQYF | TGCAGCGCCAATTCCAGGACAGGTGGCAGCGAGCAGTACTTC
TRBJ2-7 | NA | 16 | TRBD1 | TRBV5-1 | CASSFSTQGQTYEQYF | TGCGCCAGCAGCTTCTCGACACAGGGGCAGACCTACGAGCAGTACTTC
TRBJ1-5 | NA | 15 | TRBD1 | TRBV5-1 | CASSLDRGLGQPQHF | TGCGCCAGCAGCTTGGACAGGGGGCTGGGTCAGCCCCAGCATTTT
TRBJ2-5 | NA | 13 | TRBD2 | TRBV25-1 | CASSVAGQETQYF | TGTGCCAGCAGTGTAGCGGGACAAGAGACCCAGTACTTC
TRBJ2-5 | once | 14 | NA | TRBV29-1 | CSVVGVALEETQYF | TGCAGCGTTGTAGGGGTGGCCCTCGAAGAGACCCAGTACTTC
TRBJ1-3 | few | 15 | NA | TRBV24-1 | CATSDGADSGNTIYF | TGTGCCACCAGTGATGGGGCAGACTCTGGAAACACCATATATTTT
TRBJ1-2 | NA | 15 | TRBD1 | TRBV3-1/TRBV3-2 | CASSPVQGAYYGYTF | TGTGCCAGCAGCCCCGTCCAGGGGGCCTACTATGGCTACACCTTC
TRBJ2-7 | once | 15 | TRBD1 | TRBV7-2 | CASSLTGTVAYEQYF | TGTGCCAGCAGTCTCACCGGGACAGTCGCCTACGAGCAGTACTTC
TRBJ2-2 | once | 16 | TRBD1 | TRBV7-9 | CASSLPGTVDTGELFF | TGTGCCAGCAGCTTACCCGGGACAGTAGACACCGGGGAGCTGTTTTTT
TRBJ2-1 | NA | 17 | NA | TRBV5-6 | CASSRGASGNSYNEQFF | TGTGCCAGCAGCCGGGGGGCTAGCGGTAACTCCTACAATGAGCAGTTCTTC
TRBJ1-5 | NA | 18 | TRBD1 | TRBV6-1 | CASSEALTGGGSNQPQHF | TGTGCCAGCAGTGAAGCCTTGACAGGGGGAGGTTCAAATCAGCCCCAGCATTTT
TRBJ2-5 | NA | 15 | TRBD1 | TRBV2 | CASSWRTGGLETQYF | TGTGCCAGCAGTTGGCGGACAGGGGGCCTCGAGACCCAGTACTTC
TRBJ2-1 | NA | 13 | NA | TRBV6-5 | CASSYRAEYEQFF | TGTGCCAGCAGTTACCGAGCGGAGTATGAGCAGTTCTTC
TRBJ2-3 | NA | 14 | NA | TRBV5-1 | CASSSGSRGDTQYF | TGCGCCAGCAGCTCCGGGTCGCGAGGAGATACGCAGTATTTT
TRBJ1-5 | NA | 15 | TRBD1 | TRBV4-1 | CASSLTGTGNQPQHF | TGCGCCAGCAGCCTAACCGGGACAGGGAATCAGCCCCAGCATTTT
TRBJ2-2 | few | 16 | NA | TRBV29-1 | CSVEPLQVQDTGELFF | TGCAGCGTTGAACCCCTACAGGTGCAGGACACCGGGGAGCTGTTTTTT
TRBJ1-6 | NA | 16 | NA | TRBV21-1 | CASSKVRQGRDSPLHF | TGTGCCAGCAGCAAAGTGCGTCAGGGAAGAGACTCACCCCTCCACTTT
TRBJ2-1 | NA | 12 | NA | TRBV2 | CASSPFYNEQFF | TGTGCCAGCAGTCCCTTTTACAATGAGCAGTTCTTC
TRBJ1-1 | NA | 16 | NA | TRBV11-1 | CASSLDRHRENTEAFF | TGTGCCAGCAGCTTAGATAGACACCGAGAGAACACTGAAGCTTTCTTT
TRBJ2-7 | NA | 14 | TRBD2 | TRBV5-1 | CASSLGGLVYEQYF | TGCGCCAGCAGCTTGGGGGGACTAGTCTACGAGCAGTACTTC
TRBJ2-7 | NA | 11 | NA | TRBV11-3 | CASSPAYEQYF | TGTGCCAGCAGCCCGGCCTACGAGCAGTACTTC